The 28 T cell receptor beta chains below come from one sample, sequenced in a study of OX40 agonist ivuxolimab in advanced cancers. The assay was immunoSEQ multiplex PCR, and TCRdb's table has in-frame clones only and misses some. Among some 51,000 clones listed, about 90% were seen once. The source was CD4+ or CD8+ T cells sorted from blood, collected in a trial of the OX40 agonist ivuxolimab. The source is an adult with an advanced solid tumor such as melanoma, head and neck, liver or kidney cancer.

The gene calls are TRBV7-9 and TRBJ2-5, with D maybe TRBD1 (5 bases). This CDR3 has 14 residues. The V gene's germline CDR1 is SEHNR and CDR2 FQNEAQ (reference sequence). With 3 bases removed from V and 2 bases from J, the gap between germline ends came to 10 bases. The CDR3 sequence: CASSFAGIQETQYF. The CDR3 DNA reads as TGTGCCAGCAGCTTCGCAGGGATTCAAGAGACCCAGTACTTC.

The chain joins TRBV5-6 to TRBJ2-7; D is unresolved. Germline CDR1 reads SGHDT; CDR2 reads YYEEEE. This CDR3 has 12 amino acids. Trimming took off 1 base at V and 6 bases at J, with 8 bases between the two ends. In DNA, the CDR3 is TGTGCCAGCAGCTTGAGTGGATCCGAGCAGTACTTC. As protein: CASSLSGSEQYF.

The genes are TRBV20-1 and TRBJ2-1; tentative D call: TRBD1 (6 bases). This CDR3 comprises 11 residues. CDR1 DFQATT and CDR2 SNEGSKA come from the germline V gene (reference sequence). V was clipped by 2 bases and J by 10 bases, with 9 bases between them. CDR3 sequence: CSARQGYEQFF. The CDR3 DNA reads TGCAGTGCTAGACAGGGGTACGAGCAGTTCTTC.

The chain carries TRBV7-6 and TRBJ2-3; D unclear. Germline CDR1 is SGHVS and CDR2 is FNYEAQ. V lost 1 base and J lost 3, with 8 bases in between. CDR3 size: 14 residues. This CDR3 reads CASSLGRVTDTQYF. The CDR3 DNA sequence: TGTGCCAGCAGCTTAGGAAGGGTTACAGATACGCAGTATTTT.

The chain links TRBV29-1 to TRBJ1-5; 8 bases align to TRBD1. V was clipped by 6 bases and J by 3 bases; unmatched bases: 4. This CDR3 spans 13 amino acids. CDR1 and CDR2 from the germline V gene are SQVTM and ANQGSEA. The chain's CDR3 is CSVQDRDNQPQHF. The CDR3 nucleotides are TGCAGCGTCCAGGACAGGGACAATCAGCCCCAGCATTTT.

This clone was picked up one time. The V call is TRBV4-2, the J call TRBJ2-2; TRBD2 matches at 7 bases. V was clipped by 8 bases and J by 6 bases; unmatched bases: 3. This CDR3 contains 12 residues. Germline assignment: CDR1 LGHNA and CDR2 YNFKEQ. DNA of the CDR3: TGTGCCAGCCGGGGGGTCGCCGGGGAGCTGTTTTTT. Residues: CASRGVAGELFF.

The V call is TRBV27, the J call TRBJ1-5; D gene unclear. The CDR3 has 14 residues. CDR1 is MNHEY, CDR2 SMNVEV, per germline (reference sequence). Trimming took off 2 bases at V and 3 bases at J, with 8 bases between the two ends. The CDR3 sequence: CASSLGRNNQPQHF. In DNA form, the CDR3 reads TGTGCCAGCAGTTTAGGAAGGAACAATCAGCCCCAGCATTTT.

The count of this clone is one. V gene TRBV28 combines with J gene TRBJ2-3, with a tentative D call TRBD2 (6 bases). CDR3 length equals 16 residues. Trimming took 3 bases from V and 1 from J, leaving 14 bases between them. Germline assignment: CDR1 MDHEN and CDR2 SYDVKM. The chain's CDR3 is CASSFPRGSGTDTQYF. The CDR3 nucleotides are TGTGCCAGCAGTTTCCCCCGGGGGAGCGGCACAGATACGCAGTATTTT. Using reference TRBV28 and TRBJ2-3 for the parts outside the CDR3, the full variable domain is DVKVTQSSRYLVKRTGEKVFLECVQDMDHENMFWYRQDPGLGLRLIYFSYDVKMKEKGDIPEGYSVSREKKERFSLILESASTNQTSMYLCASSFPRGSGTDTQYFGPGTRLTVL.

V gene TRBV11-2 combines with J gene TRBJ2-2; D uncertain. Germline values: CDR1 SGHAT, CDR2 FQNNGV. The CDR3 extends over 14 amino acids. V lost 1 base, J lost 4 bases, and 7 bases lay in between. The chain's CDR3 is CASSLVVGTGELFF. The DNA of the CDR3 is TGTGCCAGCAGCTTAGTTGTCGGCACCGGGGAGCTGTTTTTT.

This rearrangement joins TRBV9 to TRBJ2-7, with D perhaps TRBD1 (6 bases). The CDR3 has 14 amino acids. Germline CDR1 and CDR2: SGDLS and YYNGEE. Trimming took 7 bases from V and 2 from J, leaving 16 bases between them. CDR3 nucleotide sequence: TGTGCCAGCGGCCCCCAAGGGGGTACCTACGAGCAGTACTTC. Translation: CASGPQGGTYEQYF.

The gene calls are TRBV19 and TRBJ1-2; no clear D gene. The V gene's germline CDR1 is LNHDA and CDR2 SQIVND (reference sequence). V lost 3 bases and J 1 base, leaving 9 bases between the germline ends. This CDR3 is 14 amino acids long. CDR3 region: CASSMINVNYGYTF. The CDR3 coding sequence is TGTGCCAGTAGTATGATTAATGTTAACTATGGCTACACCTTC.

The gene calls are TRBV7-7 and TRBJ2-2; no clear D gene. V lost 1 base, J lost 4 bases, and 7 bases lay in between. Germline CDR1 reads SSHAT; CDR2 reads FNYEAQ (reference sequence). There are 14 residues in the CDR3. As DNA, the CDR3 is TGTGCCAGCAGCTTAGACTACAGCACCGGGGAGCTGTTTTTT. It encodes CASSLDYSTGELFF.

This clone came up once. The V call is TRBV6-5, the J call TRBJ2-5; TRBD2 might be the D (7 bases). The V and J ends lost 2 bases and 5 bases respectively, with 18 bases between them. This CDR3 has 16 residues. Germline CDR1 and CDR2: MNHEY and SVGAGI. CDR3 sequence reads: CASSYHRGGGVETQYF. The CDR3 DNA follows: TGTGCCAGCAGTTACCATCGGGGCGGGGGCGTGGAGACCCAGTACTTC.

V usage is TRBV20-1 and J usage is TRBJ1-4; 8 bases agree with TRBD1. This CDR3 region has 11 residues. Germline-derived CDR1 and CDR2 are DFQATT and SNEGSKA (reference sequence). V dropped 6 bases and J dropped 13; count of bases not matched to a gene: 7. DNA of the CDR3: TGCAGTGCATACCTACAGGGGGGACTGTTTTTT. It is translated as CSAYLQGGLFF.

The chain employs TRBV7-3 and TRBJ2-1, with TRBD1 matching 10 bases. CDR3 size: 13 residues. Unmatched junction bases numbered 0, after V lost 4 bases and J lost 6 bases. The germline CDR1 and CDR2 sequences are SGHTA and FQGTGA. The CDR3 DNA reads TGTGCCAGCAGCTGGGACAGGGGCAATGAGCAGTTCTTC. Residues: CASSWDRGNEQFF.

The CDR3 DNA reads as TGTGCCAGCAGTGCCTTTGAGGCGGGGGAATACAATGAGCAGTTCTTC. This gives the protein CASSAFEAGEYNEQFF. V is TRBV6-4 and J is TRBJ2-1; 7 bases align to TRBD2. Germline lookup yields CDR1 MRHNA and CDR2 SNTAGT. This CDR3 comprises 16 residues. The junction had 10 bases not matched to a gene; V was cut back by 4 bases and J by 4 bases.

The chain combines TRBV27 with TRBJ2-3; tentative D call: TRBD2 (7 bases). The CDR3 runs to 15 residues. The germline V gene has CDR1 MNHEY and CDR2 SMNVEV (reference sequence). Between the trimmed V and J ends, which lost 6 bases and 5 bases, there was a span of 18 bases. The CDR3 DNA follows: TGTGCCAGCAGCCCCGAAGGGGGGGCTATAGATACGCAGTATTTT. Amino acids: CASSPEGGAIDTQYF.

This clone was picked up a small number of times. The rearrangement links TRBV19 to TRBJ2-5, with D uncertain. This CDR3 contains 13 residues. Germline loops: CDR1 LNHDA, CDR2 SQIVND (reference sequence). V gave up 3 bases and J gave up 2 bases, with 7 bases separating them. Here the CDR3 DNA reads TGTGCCAGTAGTATCTTGGGGCAAGAGACCCAGTACTTC. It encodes CASSILGQETQYF. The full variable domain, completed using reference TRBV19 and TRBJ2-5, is DGGITQSPKYLFRKEGQNVTLSCEQNLNHDAMYWYRQDPGQGLRLIYYSQIVNDFQKGDIAEGYSVSREKKESFPLTVTSAQKNPTAFYLCASSILGQETQYFGPGTRLLVL.

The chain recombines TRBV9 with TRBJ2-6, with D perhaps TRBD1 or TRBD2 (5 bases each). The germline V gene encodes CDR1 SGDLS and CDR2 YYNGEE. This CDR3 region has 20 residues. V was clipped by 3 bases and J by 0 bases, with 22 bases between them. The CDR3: CASSAGWATDPVSGANVLTF. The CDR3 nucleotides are TGTGCCAGCAGCGCGGGATGGGCGACAGATCCGGTCTCTGGGGCCAACGTCCTGACTTTC.

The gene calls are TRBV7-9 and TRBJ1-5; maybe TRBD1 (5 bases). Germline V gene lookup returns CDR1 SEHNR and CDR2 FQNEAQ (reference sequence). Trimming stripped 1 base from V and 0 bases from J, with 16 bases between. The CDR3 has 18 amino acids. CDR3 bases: TGTGCCAGCAGCTTAGAGAGAGACAGAATGGATAGCAATCAGCCCCAGCATTTT. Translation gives CASSLERDRMDSNQPQHF.

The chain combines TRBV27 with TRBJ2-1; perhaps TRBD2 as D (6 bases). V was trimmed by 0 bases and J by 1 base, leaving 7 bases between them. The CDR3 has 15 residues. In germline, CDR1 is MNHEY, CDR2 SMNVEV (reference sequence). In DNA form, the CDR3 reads TGTGCCAGCAGTTTATCGGGGGGATCCTACAATGAGCAGTTCTTC. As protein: CASSLSGGSYNEQFF.

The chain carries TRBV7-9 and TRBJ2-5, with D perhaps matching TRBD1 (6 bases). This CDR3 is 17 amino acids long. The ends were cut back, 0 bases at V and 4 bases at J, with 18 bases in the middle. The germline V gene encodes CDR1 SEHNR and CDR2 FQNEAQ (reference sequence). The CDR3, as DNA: TGTGCCAGCAGCTTAGCATTGCCCACAGGGCGCGGAGAGACCCAGTACTTC. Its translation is CASSLALPTGRGETQYF. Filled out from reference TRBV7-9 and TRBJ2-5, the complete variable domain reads DTGVSQNPRHKITKRGQNVTFRCDPISEHNRLYWYRQTLGQGPEFLTYFQNEAQLEKSRLLSDRFSAERPKGSFSTLEIQRTEQGDSAMYLCASSLALPTGRGETQYFGPGTRLLVL.

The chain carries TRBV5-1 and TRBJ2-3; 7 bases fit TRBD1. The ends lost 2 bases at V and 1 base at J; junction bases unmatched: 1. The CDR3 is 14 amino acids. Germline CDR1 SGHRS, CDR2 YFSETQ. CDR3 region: CASSFGTGTDTQYF. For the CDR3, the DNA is TGCGCCAGCAGCTTCGGGACAGGCACAGATACGCAGTATTTT.

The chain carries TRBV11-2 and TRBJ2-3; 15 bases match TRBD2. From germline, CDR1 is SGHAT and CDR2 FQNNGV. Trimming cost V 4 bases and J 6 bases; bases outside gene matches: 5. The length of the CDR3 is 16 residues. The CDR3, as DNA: TGTGCCAGCAGCTCAAGGACTAGCGGGGGGGTGGATACGCAGTATTTT. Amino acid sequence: CASSSRTSGGVDTQYF.

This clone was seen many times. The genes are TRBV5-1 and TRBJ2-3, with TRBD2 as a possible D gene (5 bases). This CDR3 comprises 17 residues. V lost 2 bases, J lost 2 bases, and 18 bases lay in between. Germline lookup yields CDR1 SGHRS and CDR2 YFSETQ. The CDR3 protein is CASSFSSSPRPTDTQYF. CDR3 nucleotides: TGCGCCAGCAGCTTTTCATCTAGCCCCCGGCCCACAGATACGCAGTATTTT.

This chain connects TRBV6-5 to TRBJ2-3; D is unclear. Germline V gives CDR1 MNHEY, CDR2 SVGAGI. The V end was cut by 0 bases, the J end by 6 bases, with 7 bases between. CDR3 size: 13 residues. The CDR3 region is CASSYSIGDTQYF. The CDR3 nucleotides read TGTGCCAGCAGTTACTCGATAGGCGATACGCAGTATTTT.

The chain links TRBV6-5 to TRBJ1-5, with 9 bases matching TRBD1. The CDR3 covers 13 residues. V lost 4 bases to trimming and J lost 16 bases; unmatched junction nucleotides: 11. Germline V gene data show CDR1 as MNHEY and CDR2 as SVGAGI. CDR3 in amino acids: CASSLTGGNSQHF. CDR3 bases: TGTGCCAGCAGTTTAACAGGGGGCAATTCGCAACATTTT.

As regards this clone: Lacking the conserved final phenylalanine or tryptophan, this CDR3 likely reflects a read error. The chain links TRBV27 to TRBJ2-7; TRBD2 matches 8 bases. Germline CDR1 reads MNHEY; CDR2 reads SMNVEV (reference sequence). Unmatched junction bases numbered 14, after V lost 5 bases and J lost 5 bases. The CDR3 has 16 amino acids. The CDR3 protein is CASSPSGAGGLNEQYL. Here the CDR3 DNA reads TGTGCCAGCAGTCCCTCTGGGGCGGGGGGACTAAACGAGCAGTACCTC.